This is a list of T cell receptor beta chains from one sample in a study of memory CD4+ T cells and cytomegalovirus serostatus. Assay: immunoSEQ multiplex PCR; the TCRdb copy retains only in-frame clones and omits some. The profile shows around 40,000 clones, around 79% of them singletons. The material sequenced was memory CD4+ T cells from blood. These TCRs come from an adult in good health and CMV-seronegative. The CDR3 runs from the conserved cysteine through the conserved F or W. The D gene is left open where the match is weak. Expanded clones get a size class; other rows say once, few or many, or leave the size out.

v_gene: TRBV30
j_gene: TRBJ2-1
d_gene: TRBD1
abundance: NA
CDR3nt: TGTGCCGGGGGACAGTCCTACAATGAGCAGTTCTTC
CDR3aa: CAGGQSYNEQFF

v_gene: TRBV6-5
j_gene: TRBJ1-3
d_gene: NA
abundance: few
CDR3nt: TGTGCCAGCAGATCCTCTGGAAACACCATATATTTT
CDR3aa: CASRSSGNTIYF

v_gene: TRBV7-8
j_gene: TRBJ2-3
d_gene: TRBD2
abundance: NA
CDR3nt: TGTGCCAGCAGCTTATGGGAAGCGGGGGGAATAAACACAGATACGCAGTATTTT
CDR3aa: CASSLWEAGGINTDTQYF

v_gene: TRBV4-2
j_gene: TRBJ1-1
d_gene: TRBD1
abundance: NA
CDR3nt: TGTGCCAGCAGCCAAGCAGGGGGACCAATGAACACTGAAGCTTTCTTT
CDR3aa: CASSQAGGPMNTEAFF

v_gene: TRBV5-6
j_gene: TRBJ2-3
d_gene: NA
abundance: medium-sized
CDR3nt: TGTGCCAGCAGCCAAAGCACAGATACGCAGTATTTT
CDR3aa: CASSQSTDTQYF

v_gene: TRBV6-1
j_gene: TRBJ1-4
d_gene: TRBD1
abundance: few
CDR3nt: TGTGCCAGCGGGACAGGGGTTGAAAAACTGTTTTTT
CDR3aa: CASGTGVEKLFF

v_gene: TRBV18
j_gene: TRBJ2-7
d_gene: NA
abundance: NA
CDR3nt: TGTGCCAGCACCCCGGCCAGGTCCTACGAGCAGTACTTC
CDR3aa: CASTPARSYEQYF

v_gene: TRBV7-6
j_gene: TRBJ2-3
d_gene: TRBD2
abundance: NA
CDR3nt: TGTGCCAGCAGCTTAGGTAGCGGGGGGGGCACAGATACGCAGTATTTT
CDR3aa: CASSLGSGGGTDTQYF

v_gene: TRBV11-2
j_gene: TRBJ1-4
d_gene: NA
abundance: NA
CDR3nt: TGTGCCAGCAGCTTACAAGGCAGGGAGGGCGAAAAACTGTTTTTT
CDR3aa: CASSLQGREGEKLFF

v_gene: TRBV5-1
j_gene: TRBJ1-2
d_gene: TRBD1
abundance: medium-sized
CDR3nt: TGCGCCAGCAGCTTGGGGACAGGGGGGTATGGCTACACCTTC
CDR3aa: CASSLGTGGYGYTF

v_gene: TRBV4-2
j_gene: TRBJ2-6
d_gene: TRBD1
abundance: NA
CDR3nt: TGTGCCAGCAGCCAAGAGCTCGGACAGGGGTTCTCTGGGGCCAACGTCCTGACTTTC
CDR3aa: CASSQELGQGFSGANVLTF

v_gene: TRBV5-6
j_gene: TRBJ1-5
d_gene: TRBD1
abundance: NA
CDR3nt: TGTGCCAGCAGCTTGTACCGGGACAGCATCAATCAGCCCCAGCATTTT
CDR3aa: CASSLYRDSINQPQHF

v_gene: TRBV18
j_gene: TRBJ2-7
d_gene: TRBD1
abundance: NA
CDR3nt: TGTGCCAGCTCACCTCCGGGACAGGCCTACGAGCAGTACTTC
CDR3aa: CASSPPGQAYEQYF

v_gene: TRBV6-5
j_gene: TRBJ1-6
d_gene: TRBD1
abundance: NA
CDR3nt: TGTGCCAGCAGAGGACAGGGTAACAATTCACCCCTCCACTTT
CDR3aa: CASRGQGNNSPLHF

v_gene: TRBV23-1
j_gene: TRBJ1-2
d_gene: NA
abundance: NA
CDR3nt: TGCGCCAGCAGTCTCCTGGAGGGCAACTATGGCTACACCTTC
CDR3aa: CASSLLEGNYGYTF

v_gene: TRBV27
j_gene: TRBJ2-1
d_gene: TRBD2
abundance: NA
CDR3nt: TGTGCCAGCAGTTCGACTTCTGGGAGGGGTTCCTACAATGAGCAGTTCTTC
CDR3aa: CASSSTSGRGSYNEQFF

v_gene: TRBV9
j_gene: TRBJ2-3
d_gene: TRBD2
abundance: NA
CDR3nt: TGTGCCAGCACTAGCGGGTTCACAGATACGCAGTATTTT
CDR3aa: CASTSGFTDTQYF

v_gene: TRBV5-1
j_gene: TRBJ2-5
d_gene: TRBD2
abundance: NA
CDR3nt: TGCGCCAGCAGCTTGGCGAGCGGGGGGTACCAAGAGACCCAGTACTTC
CDR3aa: CASSLASGGYQETQYF

v_gene: TRBV7-2
j_gene: TRBJ1-1
d_gene: TRBD1
abundance: NA
CDR3nt: TGTGCCAGCAGCTTACAGGGGGCTGGACCTGAAGCTTTCTTT
CDR3aa: CASSLQGAGPEAFF

v_gene: TRBV5-1
j_gene: TRBJ2-7
d_gene: NA
abundance: NA
CDR3nt: TGCGCCAGCAGCTTGCTGGGACCCTCCTACGAGCAGTACTTC
CDR3aa: CASSLLGPSYEQYF

v_gene: TRBV6-4
j_gene: TRBJ1-1
d_gene: TRBD1
abundance: NA
CDR3nt: TGTGCCAGCAGCAAAGGGGGACAGGGTGAGTTCGCTGAAGCTTTCTTT
CDR3aa: CASSKGGQGEFAEAFF

v_gene: TRBV19
j_gene: TRBJ2-1
d_gene: TRBD1
abundance: NA
CDR3nt: TGTGCCAGTAGTATAAACCTGGGACAGCTCAATGAGCAGTTCTTC
CDR3aa: CASSINLGQLNEQFF

v_gene: TRBV18
j_gene: TRBJ1-3
d_gene: TRBD1
abundance: once
CDR3nt: TGTGCCAGCTCACCGACCGGGGCAGGGGGCGATACCATATATTTT
CDR3aa: CASSPTGAGGDTIYF

v_gene: TRBV7-9
j_gene: TRBJ2-5
d_gene: NA
abundance: NA
CDR3nt: TGTGCCAGCAGCTTAGGGTCAGGGAATAAAGAGACCCAGTACTTC
CDR3aa: CASSLGSGNKETQYF

v_gene: TRBV18
j_gene: TRBJ2-1
d_gene: TRBD1
abundance: NA
CDR3nt: TGTGCCAGCTCACCACGGACAGGGGGGGGCAATGAGCAGTTCTTC
CDR3aa: CASSPRTGGGNEQFF

v_gene: TRBV19
j_gene: TRBJ1-2
d_gene: NA
abundance: NA
CDR3nt: TGTGCCAGTCAGAAGAACAGGGACTATGGCTACACCTTC
CDR3aa: CASQKNRDYGYTF

v_gene: TRBV19
j_gene: TRBJ1-5
d_gene: NA
abundance: once
CDR3nt: TGTGCCAGTAGTATAGGGATGGCGGGGGGCAATCAGCCCCAGCATTTT
CDR3aa: CASSIGMAGGNQPQHF

v_gene: TRBV30
j_gene: TRBJ2-1
d_gene: NA
abundance: once
CDR3nt: TGTGCCTGGAGAAGAGGCACACCCTACAATGAGCAGTTCTTC
CDR3aa: CAWRRGTPYNEQFF

v_gene: TRBV7-8
j_gene: TRBJ1-4
d_gene: NA
abundance: NA
CDR3nt: TGTGCCAGCAGACCCTCTTGGCCGGGGGAAAAACTGTTTTTT
CDR3aa: CASRPSWPGEKLFF

v_gene: TRBV6-1
j_gene: TRBJ1-4
d_gene: TRBD1
abundance: NA
CDR3nt: TGTGCCAGCAGTGAAACCGGGACAGGAGACATAAAACTGTTTTTT
CDR3aa: CASSETGTGDIKLFF

v_gene: TRBV10-3
j_gene: TRBJ2-6
d_gene: NA
abundance: NA
CDR3nt: TGTGCCATCAGTGGGAACCAGATGGGTACTGGGGCCAACGTCCTGACTTTC
CDR3aa: CAISGNQMGTGANVLTF

v_gene: TRBV5-8
j_gene: TRBJ2-1
d_gene: NA
abundance: NA
CDR3nt: TGTGCCAGCAGCTTGGGACAAGGTTCGTACAATGAGCAGTTCTTC
CDR3aa: CASSLGQGSYNEQFF

v_gene: TRBV16
j_gene: TRBJ1-1
d_gene: TRBD1
abundance: NA
CDR3nt: TGTGCCAGCAGCCCCGACAGGGCTGAAGCTTTCTTT
CDR3aa: CASSPDRAEAFF

v_gene: TRBV2
j_gene: TRBJ2-2
d_gene: NA
abundance: NA
CDR3nt: TGTGCCAGCATAGCGGGCAGGGGGCAGGCCGGGGAGCTGTTTTTT
CDR3aa: CASIAGRGQAGELFF

v_gene: TRBV23-1
j_gene: TRBJ2-7
d_gene: TRBD1
abundance: NA
CDR3nt: TGCGCCAGCAGTCGTAGGACAGGGGGCTACGAGCAGTACTTC
CDR3aa: CASSRRTGGYEQYF

v_gene: TRBV19
j_gene: TRBJ1-6
d_gene: TRBD1
abundance: NA
CDR3nt: TGTGCCAGTAGTGCCGGGACAGGGAATTCACCCCTCCACTTT
CDR3aa: CASSAGTGNSPLHF

v_gene: TRBV18
j_gene: TRBJ1-1
d_gene: TRBD1
abundance: NA
CDR3nt: TGTGCCACTTTGGACAGGGTCGGGTTGGGCACTGAAGCTTTCTTT
CDR3aa: CATLDRVGLGTEAFF

v_gene: TRBV18
j_gene: TRBJ1-2
d_gene: NA
abundance: NA
CDR3nt: TGTGCCAGCTCACCACCGAACACAGGGTCTTGGGGCTACACCTTC
CDR3aa: CASSPPNTGSWGYTF

v_gene: TRBV2
j_gene: TRBJ2-6
d_gene: NA
abundance: NA
CDR3nt: TGTGCCAGCAGTAGGTCTGGGGCCAACGTCCTGACTTTC
CDR3aa: CASSRSGANVLTF

v_gene: TRBV2
j_gene: TRBJ2-1
d_gene: NA
abundance: few
CDR3nt: TGTGCCAGCAGTGAAAGGGAGACTACCTACAATGAGCAGTTCTTC
CDR3aa: CASSERETTYNEQFF

v_gene: TRBV29-1
j_gene: TRBJ2-3
d_gene: NA
abundance: NA
CDR3nt: TGCAGCGTCGAAGACTACGCTAGCACAGATACGCAGTATTTT
CDR3aa: CSVEDYASTDTQYF

v_gene: TRBV5-1
j_gene: TRBJ2-7
d_gene: NA
abundance: NA
CDR3nt: TGCGCCAGCAGCTTGGTGACTGACGCCTACGAGCAGTACTTC
CDR3aa: CASSLVTDAYEQYF